This T cell receptor (beta chain) comes out of a study of shared T cell receptors in the human thymus. Method: immunoSEQ multiplex PCR; TCRdb's copy keeps in-frame clones and lacks some. The table lists 600,000 to 900,000 clones, 80% to 90% of them singletons, with 0.0095% to 0.011% in the top ten. There are 14 residues in the CDR3. The germline gives CDR1 SGHRS, CDR2 YFSETQ. V lost 4 bases and J 6 bases, leaving 16 bases between the germline ends. These data are also associated with another study on human thymus T cells. As reported in that work: Thymus pieces cut out during corrective heart surgery were the tissue that was used. Related research described strongly overlapping thymic repertoires in unrelated people.

This TCR was recovered from a girl in the first two years of life with a congenital heart defect. The J gene is TRBJ1-1, the V gene TRBV5-1, with D possibly matching TRBD1 (5 bases). Material: thymocytes. CDR3 nucleotide sequence: TGCGCCAGCAGCCCCCCCCGGGGGGGGGCTGAAGCTTTCTTT. Translation gives CASSPPRGGAEAFF.